Following are 11 T cell receptor beta chains from one sample sequenced in a study of vaccination and CD4 T cells after COVID-19. The Oncomine TCR Beta short-read assay was applied to DNA of cultured CD4+ T cells. TCRdb redid the calling of the PCR reads with MiXCR, one entry per CDR3 protein. The sample comprises approximately 17,000 distinct CDR3 sequences, 50% of which are singletons, and roughly 6.3% rests with the top ten. For these receptors, no antigen is known. Treatment defined: roughly 10-day PBMC culture with coronavirus spike peptide pools or control peptides (ViraFEST assay). Material: CD4+ T cells from blood, cultured in vitro. The origin of the receptors is a human donor who had recovered from COVID-19.

The chain combines TRBV6-2 or TRBV6-3 with TRBJ2-7; 10 nucleotides line up with TRBD1. This CDR3 has 17 amino acids. Germline V CDR1 and CDR2: MNHEY, SVGEGT. With 3 bases clipped from V and 6 bases from J, the junction kept 14 bases outside the gene matches. In nucleotides, the CDR3 is TGTGCCAGCAGTTATAACACTCGGGACAGGGGTCGTCGCGAGCAGTACTTC. Translating gives CASSYNTRDRGRREQYF.

This clonotype qualifies as medium-sized. The chain employs TRBV7-2 and TRBJ1-2, with TRBD1 as a possible D gene (5 bases). CDR3 length equals 13 residues. Trimming removed 3 bases from V and 4 bases from J, with 9 bases in between. Germline V lookup: CDR1 SGHTA, CDR2 FQGNSA. In DNA form, the CDR3 reads TGTGCCAGCAGCTTGACAGTTACCTATGGCTACACCTTC. Its translation is CASSLTVTYGYTF.

The V and J genes are TRBV20-1 and TRBJ2-3; D remains ambiguous. The CDR3 has 13 amino acids. V lost 6 bases to trimming and J lost 6 bases, with 16 bases between them. Germline values: CDR1 DFQATT, CDR2 SNEGSKA (reference sequence). The CDR3 sequence: CSAPEKDADTQYF. CDR3 DNA sequence: TGCAGTGCCCCGGAGAAGGACGCGGATACGCAGTATTTT.

By sample fraction, this clonotype is medium-sized. The chain joins TRBV18 to TRBJ1-2, with 7 nucleotides matching TRBD1. V gave up 3 bases and J gave up 5 bases; unmatched junction bases: 6. This CDR3 region has 14 residues. CDR1 and CDR2 (germline): KGHSH, LQKENI. CDR3 coding DNA: TGTGCCAGCTCACCCAGCGGGACAGCTTATGGCTACACCTTC. It encodes CASSPSGTAYGYTF.

The chain uses TRBV5-4 and TRBJ1-1; 7 bases agree with TRBD1. CDR1 SGHNT and CDR2 YYREEE come from the germline V gene (reference sequence). The trim removed 9 bases at V and 6 bases at J, leaving 14 bases unmatched. The CDR3 sequence is 14 residues long. The CDR3 sequence is CATSKQGIKAEAFF. CDR3 coding DNA: TGTGCCACTAGTAAACAGGGGATTAAGGCTGAAGCTTTCTTT.

This rearrangement joins TRBV20-1 to TRBJ1-2; D not resolved. Germline-derived CDR1 and CDR2 are DFQATT and SNEGSKA (reference sequence). Trimming took 6 bases from V and 8 from J, leaving 22 bases between them. The CDR3 spans 14 residues. CDR3 protein: CSARTEQPGRGYTF. CDR3 sequence (DNA): TGCAGTGCGCGAACCGAGCAGCCGGGGAGGGGCTACACCTTC.

This clonotype was detected only once. The chain is built from TRBV6-1 and TRBJ1-5; 8 bases are a match to TRBD1. The CDR3 runs to 13 residues. After removal of 6 bases from V and 6 bases from J, the junction contained 4 bases not matched to a gene. CDR1 is MNHNS, CDR2 SASEGT, per germline. This chain's CDR3 is CASRLRGLQPQHF. The CDR3 DNA sequence: TGTGCCAGCAGACTCAGGGGGCTTCAGCCCCAGCATTTT.

The chain is built from TRBV28 and TRBJ1-5; D possibly corresponds to TRBD1 (5 bases). CDR1 is MDHEN, CDR2 SYDVKM, per germline. V gave up 6 bases and J gave up 3 bases, with 12 bases separating them. The CDR3 has 14 amino acids. This CDR3 is CASSLPGTNQPQHF. In DNA form, the CDR3 reads TGTGCCAGCAGCCTTCCAGGGACCAATCAGCCCCAGCATTTT.

This clonotype has only a few counts. The rearrangement joins TRBV6-1 to TRBJ1-2; D gene uncertain. The germline V and J ends were trimmed by 6 bases and 6 bases, with 8 bases remaining between them. The CDR3 is 11 amino acids. Germline loops: CDR1 MNHNS, CDR2 SASEGT. CDR3: CASSQNDGYTF. The CDR3 DNA reads as TGTGCCAGCAGCCAAAACGATGGCTACACCTTC.

The J gene is TRBJ2-1, the V gene TRBV6-1; the D gene is possibly TRBD2 (5 bases). The CDR3 runs 13 residues. Trimming cost V 6 bases and J 8 bases, with 14 bases left between them. CDR1 is MNHNS, CDR2 SASEGT, per germline. For the CDR3, the DNA is TGTGCCAGCAGAGAACTAGTTGCGGATGAGCAGTTCTTC. This translates into CASRELVADEQFF.

The gene calls are TRBV10-3 and TRBJ1-4; TRBD1 matches 7 bases. Trimming at V came to 2 bases and at J to 7 bases, leaving 4 bases not matched to a gene. In germline, CDR1 is ENHRY, CDR2 SYGVKD. This CDR3 contains 14 residues. The CDR3 spells CAISEQGVREKLFF. CDR3 nucleotide sequence: TGTGCCATCAGTGAGCAGGGGGTCCGTGAAAAACTGTTTTTT.